Listed below are T cell receptor beta chains from one sample, sequenced in a study of blood T cell repertoires in COVID-19. The method was immunoSEQ multiplex PCR; TCRdb's version includes in-frame clones alone and lacks a portion of them. The sample consists of about 340,000 clones, 86% of them appearing once. Sequencing input: peripheral blood. Receptors originate from a woman aged 60-70 years with COVID-19, enrolled during active disease. Both conserved end residues are part of each CDR3. A D gene is named only where the DNA matches it firmly. Size values are once, few and many counts, or a class for expanded clones, and some rows have none.

V: TRBV7-9; size: -; J: TRBJ2-2; D: -; CDR3: CASSLVQENTGELFF; DNA: TGTGCCAGCAGCTTGGTACAGGAGAACACCGGGGAGCTGTTTTTT
V: TRBV28; size: -; J: TRBJ1-2; D: -; CDR3: CASSPIWGQAGYTF; DNA: TGTGCCAGCAGCCCTATTTGGGGGCAGGCTGGCTACACCTTC
V: TRBV11-2; size: -; J: TRBJ2-6; D: -; CDR3: CASTLLRGGANVLTF; DNA: TGTGCCAGCACCCTTCTTCGAGGAGGGGCCAACGTCCTGACTTTC
V: TRBV5-1; size: few; J: TRBJ2-1; D: TRBD2; CDR3: CASSLLAGLTNTYNEQFF; DNA: TGCGCCAGCAGCTTATTAGCGGGGTTAACAAATACCTACAATGAGCAGTTCTTC
V: TRBV4-1; size: -; J: TRBJ1-5; D: -; CDR3: CASSQEYGGDQPQHF; DNA: TGCGCCAGCAGCCAAGAGTACGGGGGAGATCAGCCCCAGCATTTT
V: TRBV5-4; size: -; J: TRBJ2-7; D: -; CDR3: CASGSYYDRQYF; DNA: TGTGCCAGCGGCAGCTACTACGACCGGCAGTACTTC
V: TRBV7-6; size: -; J: TRBJ2-5; D: TRBD2; CDR3: CASSYRSGEGGETQYF; DNA: TGTGCCAGCAGCTACCGTAGCGGGGAGGGGGGGGAGACCCAGTACTTC
V: TRBV5-5; size: -; J: TRBJ1-1; D: TRBD1; CDR3: CASSSGQGTEAFF; DNA: TGTGCCAGCAGCTCCGGACAGGGCACTGAAGCTTTCTTT
V: TRBV7-9; size: -; J: TRBJ2-1; D: TRBD2; CDR3: CASSPPPGGRNEQFF; DNA: TGTGCCAGCAGCCCCCCGCCGGGGGGACGCAATGAGCAGTTCTTC
V: TRBV7-9; size: -; J: TRBJ2-3; D: TRBD2; CDR3: CASSLVSAGGTDTQYF; DNA: TGTGCCAGCAGCTTAGTTTCAGCGGGGGGAACAGATACGCAGTATTTT
V: TRBV7-9; size: -; J: TRBJ1-2; D: -; CDR3: CASSSGGYGYTF; DNA: TGTGCCAGCAGCTCGGGAGGCTATGGCTACACCTTC
V: TRBV7-9; size: -; J: TRBJ2-7; D: -; CDR3: CASRTNNEQYF; DNA: TGTGCCAGCAGAACTAATAACGAGCAGTACTTC